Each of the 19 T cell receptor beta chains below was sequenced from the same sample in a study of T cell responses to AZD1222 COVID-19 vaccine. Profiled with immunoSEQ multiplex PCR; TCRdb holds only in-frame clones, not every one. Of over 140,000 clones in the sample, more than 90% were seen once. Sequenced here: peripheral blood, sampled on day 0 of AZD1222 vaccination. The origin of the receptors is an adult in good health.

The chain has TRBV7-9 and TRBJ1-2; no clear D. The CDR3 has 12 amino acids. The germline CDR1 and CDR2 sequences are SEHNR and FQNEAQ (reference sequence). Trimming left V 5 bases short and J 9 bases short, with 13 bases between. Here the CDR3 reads CASSPAGNSYTF. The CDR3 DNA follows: TGTGCCAGCAGCCCGGCGGGGAATAGCTACACCTTC.

The CDR3 spells CASSRDRASGNTIYF. In DNA form, the CDR3 reads TGTGCCAGCAGTCGTGACAGGGCCTCTGGAAACACCATATATTTT. The V call is TRBV7-2, the J call TRBJ1-3; 7 positions match TRBD1. CDR3 length equals 15 residues. Germline V lookup: CDR1 SGHTA, CDR2 FQGNSA. The J segment lost 0 bases and the V segment lost 6 bases, leaving 5 bases of the junction unmatched.

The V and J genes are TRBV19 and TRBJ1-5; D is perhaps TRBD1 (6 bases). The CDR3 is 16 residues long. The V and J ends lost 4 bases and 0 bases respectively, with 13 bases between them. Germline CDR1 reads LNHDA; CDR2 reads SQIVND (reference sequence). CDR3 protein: CASSRPDSVSNQPQHF. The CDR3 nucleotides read TGTGCCAGTAGTAGGCCGGACAGTGTTAGCAATCAGCCCCAGCATTTT.

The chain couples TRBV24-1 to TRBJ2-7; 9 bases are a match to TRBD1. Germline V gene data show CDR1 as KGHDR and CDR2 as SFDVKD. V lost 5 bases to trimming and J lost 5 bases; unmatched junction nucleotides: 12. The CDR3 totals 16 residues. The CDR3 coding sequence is TGTGCCACCAGTGCCGGACAGGGGAGGAACGTCGACGAGCAGTACTTC. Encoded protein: CATSAGQGRNVDEQYF.

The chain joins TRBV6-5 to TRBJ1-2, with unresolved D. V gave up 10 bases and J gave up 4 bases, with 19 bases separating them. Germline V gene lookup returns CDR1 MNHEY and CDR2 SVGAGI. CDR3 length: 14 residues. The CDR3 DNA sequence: TGTGCCACTAAAGTTAGTCCGGCAGTCTATGGCTACACCTTC. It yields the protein CATKVSPAVYGYTF.

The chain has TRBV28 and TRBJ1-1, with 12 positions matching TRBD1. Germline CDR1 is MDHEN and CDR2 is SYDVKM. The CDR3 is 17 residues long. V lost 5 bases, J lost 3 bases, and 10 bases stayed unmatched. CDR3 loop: CASSLIGTGGFDTEAFF. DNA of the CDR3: TGTGCCAGCAGTCTCATCGGGACAGGGGGCTTCGACACTGAAGCTTTCTTT. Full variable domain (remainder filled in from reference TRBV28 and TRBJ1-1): DVKVTQSSRYLVKRTGEKVFLECVQDMDHENMFWYRQDPGLGLRLIYFSYDVKMKEKGDIPEGYSVSREKKERFSLILESASTNQTSMYLCASSLIGTGGFDTEAFFGQGTRLTVV.

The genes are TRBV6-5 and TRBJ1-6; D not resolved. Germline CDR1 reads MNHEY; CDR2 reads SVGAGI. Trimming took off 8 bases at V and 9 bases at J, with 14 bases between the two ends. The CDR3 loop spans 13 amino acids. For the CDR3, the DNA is TGTGCCAGCGGAGAACCGGGAGGTTCACCCCTCCACTTT. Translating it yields CASGEPGGSPLHF.

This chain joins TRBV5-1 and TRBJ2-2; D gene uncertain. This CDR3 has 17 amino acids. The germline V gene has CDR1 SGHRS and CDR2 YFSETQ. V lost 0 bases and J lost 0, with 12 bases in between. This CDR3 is CASSLASTSSNTGELFF. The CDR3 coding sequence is TGCGCCAGCAGCTTGGCCTCAACCTCTTCGAACACCGGGGAGCTGTTTTTT.

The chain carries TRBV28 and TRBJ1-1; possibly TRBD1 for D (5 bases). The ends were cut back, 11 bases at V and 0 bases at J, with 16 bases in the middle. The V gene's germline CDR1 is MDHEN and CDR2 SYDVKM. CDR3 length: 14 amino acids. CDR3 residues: CAGQERLMNTEAFF. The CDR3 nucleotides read TGTGCCGGACAAGAGCGGCTGATGAACACTGAAGCTTTCTTT. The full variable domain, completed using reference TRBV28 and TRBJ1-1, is DVKVTQSSRYLVKRTGEKVFLECVQDMDHENMFWYRQDPGLGLRLIYFSYDVKMKEKGDIPEGYSVSREKKERFSLILESASTNQTSMYLCAGQERLMNTEAFFGQGTRLTVV.

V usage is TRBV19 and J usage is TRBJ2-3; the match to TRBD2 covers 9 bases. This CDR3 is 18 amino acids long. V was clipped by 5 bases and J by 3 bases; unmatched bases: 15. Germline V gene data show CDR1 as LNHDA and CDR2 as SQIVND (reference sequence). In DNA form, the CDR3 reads TGTGCCAGTAGTCGGGGGGGAGGCGGGAGGGCCAGGACAGATACGCAGTATTTT. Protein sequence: CASSRGGGGRARTDTQYF.

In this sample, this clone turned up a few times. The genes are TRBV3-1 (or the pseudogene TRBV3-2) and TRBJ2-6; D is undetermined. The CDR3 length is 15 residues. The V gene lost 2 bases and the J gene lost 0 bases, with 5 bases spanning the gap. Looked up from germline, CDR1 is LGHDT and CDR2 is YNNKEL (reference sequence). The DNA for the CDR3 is TGTGCCAGCAGCCAACGGTCCTCTGGGGCCAACGTCCTGACTTTC. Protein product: CASSQRSSGANVLTF.

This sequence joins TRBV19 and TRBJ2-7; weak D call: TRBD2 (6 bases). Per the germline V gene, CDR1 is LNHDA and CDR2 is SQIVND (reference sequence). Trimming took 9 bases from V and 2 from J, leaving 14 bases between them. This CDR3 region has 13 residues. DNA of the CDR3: TGTGCCAGGCGGGACTGCCTGACCTACGAGCAGTACTTC. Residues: CARRDCLTYEQYF.

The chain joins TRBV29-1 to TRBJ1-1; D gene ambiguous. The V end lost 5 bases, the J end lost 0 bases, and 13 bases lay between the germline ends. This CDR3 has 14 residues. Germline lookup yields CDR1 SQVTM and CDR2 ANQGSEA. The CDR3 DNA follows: TGCAGCGTTAGCCTCACGAGGATGAACACTGAAGCTTTCTTT. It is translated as CSVSLTRMNTEAFF.

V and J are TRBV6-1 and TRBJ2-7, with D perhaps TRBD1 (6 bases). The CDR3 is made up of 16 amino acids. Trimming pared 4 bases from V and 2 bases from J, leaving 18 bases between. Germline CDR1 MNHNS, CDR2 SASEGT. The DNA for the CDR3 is TGTGCCAGCAGTGGCCTCCAGGACAGCCTGGCCTACGAGCAGTACTTC. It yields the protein CASSGLQDSLAYEQYF.

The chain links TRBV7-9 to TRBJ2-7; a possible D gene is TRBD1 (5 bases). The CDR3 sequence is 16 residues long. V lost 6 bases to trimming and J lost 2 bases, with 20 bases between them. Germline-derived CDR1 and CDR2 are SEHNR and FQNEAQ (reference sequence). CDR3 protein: CASSPPNAGQTYEQYF. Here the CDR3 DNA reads TGTGCCAGCAGTCCCCCCAACGCAGGGCAAACCTACGAGCAGTACTTC.

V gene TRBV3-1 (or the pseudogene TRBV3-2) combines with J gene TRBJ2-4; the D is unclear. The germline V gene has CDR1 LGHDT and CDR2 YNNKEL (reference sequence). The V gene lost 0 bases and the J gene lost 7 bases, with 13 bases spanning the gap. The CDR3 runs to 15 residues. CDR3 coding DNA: TGTGCCAGCAGCCAAGATCCCCAGACACAGAACATTCAGTACTTC. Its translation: CASSQDPQTQNIQYF.

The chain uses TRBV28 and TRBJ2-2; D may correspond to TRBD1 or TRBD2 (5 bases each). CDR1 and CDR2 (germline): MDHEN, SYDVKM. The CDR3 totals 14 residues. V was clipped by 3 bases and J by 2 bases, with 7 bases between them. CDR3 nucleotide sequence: TGTGCCAGCAGTTTTGGGGGAAACACCGGGGAGCTGTTTTTT. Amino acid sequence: CASSFGGNTGELFF. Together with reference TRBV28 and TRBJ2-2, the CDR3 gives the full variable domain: DVKVTQSSRYLVKRTGEKVFLECVQDMDHENMFWYRQDPGLGLRLIYFSYDVKMKEKGDIPEGYSVSREKKERFSLILESASTNQTSMYLCASSFGGNTGELFFGEGSRLTVL.

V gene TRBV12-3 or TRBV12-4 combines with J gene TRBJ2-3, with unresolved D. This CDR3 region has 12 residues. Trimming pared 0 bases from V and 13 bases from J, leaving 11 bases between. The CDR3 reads CASSLAPLVKYF. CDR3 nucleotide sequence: TGTGCCAGCAGTTTAGCCCCCCTAGTTAAGTATTTT.

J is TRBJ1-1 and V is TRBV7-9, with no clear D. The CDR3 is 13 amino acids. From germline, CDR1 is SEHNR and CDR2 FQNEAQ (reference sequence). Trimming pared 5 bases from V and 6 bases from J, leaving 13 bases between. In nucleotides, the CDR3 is TGTGCCAGCAGCCTCCCGGGCGGGCCTGAAGCTTTCTTT. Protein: CASSLPGGPEAFF.